A single sample is the source of the 24 T cell receptor beta chains below, sequenced in a study of blood T cell repertoires in COVID-19. Profiled with immunoSEQ multiplex PCR; TCRdb holds only in-frame clones, not every one. The sample contains around 100,000 clones, roughly 87% of which appear only once. The specimen sequenced was peripheral blood. Every receptor here comes from a woman between 50 and 59 years old with COVID-19, enrolled during active disease.

The V gene is TRBV12-1, the J gene TRBJ1-6; TRBD1, the D gene given by the table, was not confirmed from the DNA. TRBV12-1 constitutes a pseudogene. CDR3 length equals 15 residues. The CDR3 spells CASSPNRHLNSPLHF. The CDR3 nucleotides are TGTGCCAGCAGCCCGAACCGACACCTTAATTCACCCCTCCACTTT.

V gene TRBV6-6 combines with J gene TRBJ1-5; 7 bases line up with TRBD1. Germline V gives CDR1 MNHNY, CDR2 SVGAGI (reference sequence). This CDR3 comprises 14 residues. After removal of 5 bases from V and 2 bases from J, the junction contained 3 bases not matched to a gene. The CDR3: CASSQGDGNQPQHF. DNA for the CDR3: TGTGCCAGCAGTCAGGGGGACGGCAATCAGCCCCAGCATTTT.

The V gene is TRBV18, the J gene TRBJ2-1, with TRBD1 matching over 9 bases. The V segment lost 2 bases and the J segment 8 bases; nucleotides outside the gene matches: 7. The CDR3 is 15 residues long. In germline, CDR1 is KGHSH, CDR2 LQKENI. CDR3 sequence: CASSPNGQGSDEQFF. The CDR3 DNA reads TGTGCCAGCTCACCAAATGGACAGGGGAGCGATGAGCAGTTCTTC.

In this sample, this clone turned up once. The V gene is TRBV6-5, the J gene TRBJ2-4; D unclear. This CDR3 has 13 amino acids. Trimming stripped 5 bases from V and 4 bases from J, with 9 bases between. Germline assignment: CDR1 MNHEY and CDR2 SVGAGI. DNA of the CDR3: TGTGCCAGCAGTCCCGCGGATAAAAACATTCAGTACTTC. Translating it yields CASSPADKNIQYF.

The V call is TRBV24-1, the J call TRBJ1-1; D is undetermined. Germline V lookup: CDR1 KGHDR, CDR2 SFDVKD. The CDR3 spans 13 residues. Between the trimmed V and J ends, which lost 5 bases and 5 bases, there was a span of 11 bases. The CDR3 DNA sequence: TGTGCCACCAGTGCGGGATCTGGGACTGAAGCTTTCTTT. Translating gives CATSAGSGTEAFF.

V is TRBV28 and J is TRBJ2-7; 11 bases fit TRBD2. Trimming removed 5 bases from V and 4 bases from J; junction bases left unmatched: 7. Germline V CDR1 and CDR2: MDHEN, SYDVKM. The CDR3 totals 15 residues. Here the CDR3 reads CASSPRLAGQYEQYF. CDR3 coding DNA: TGTGCCAGCAGTCCCCGACTAGCGGGGCAGTACGAGCAGTACTTC.

The J gene is TRBJ1-2, the V gene TRBV6-1; D perhaps matches TRBD1 (6 bases). The CDR3 covers 18 residues. V dropped 4 bases and J dropped 2 bases, with 23 bases sitting between them. Looked up from germline, CDR1 is MNHNS and CDR2 is SASEGT. Written as DNA, the CDR3 is TGTGCCAGCAGTGGAGGGGGAGCGGGACGGGCAAAGAACTATGGCTACACCTTC. This codes for CASSGGGAGRAKNYGYTF.

The chain links TRBV5-1 to TRBJ2-5, with 7 positions matching TRBD1. The CDR3 is made up of 14 amino acids. V lost 5 bases to trimming and J lost 4 bases; unmatched junction nucleotides: 8. CDR1 SGHRS and CDR2 YFSETQ come from the germline V gene. The CDR3 region is CASRPGQPTETQYF. The CDR3 nucleotides read TGCGCCAGCAGGCCGGGACAGCCCACAGAGACCCAGTACTTC.

This chain joins TRBV29-1 and TRBJ2-7; TRBD1 matches at 7 bases. CDR1 is SQVTM and CDR2 is ANQGSEA in the germline V gene. The junction had 5 bases not matched to a gene; V was cut back by 6 bases and J by 0 bases. CDR3 length: 13 amino acids. The CDR3 DNA is TGCAGCGTGTGGGACAGATACTCCTACGAGCAGTACTTC. As protein: CSVWDRYSYEQYF.

This chain joins TRBV30 and TRBJ2-1; 9 bases fit TRBD2. Losses at the gene ends were 1 base for V and 5 bases for J; bases not matched to a gene: 6. Germline values: CDR1 GTSNPN, CDR2 SVGIG (reference sequence). This CDR3 spans 15 amino acids. CDR3 DNA: TGTGCCTGGAGTGGCGGGGGGGGGTTAAACAATGAGCAGTTCTTC. Amino acids: CAWSGGGGLNNEQFF.

The chain links TRBV7-2 to TRBJ2-5; 12 positions agree with TRBD2. The germline V gene has CDR1 SGHTA and CDR2 FQGNSA. Germline trimming cut 2 bases from V and 5 bases from J; bases unmatched to any gene: 3. The CDR3 is 15 amino acids. The CDR3 sequence: CASSLLAGGPETQYF. The CDR3 DNA reads as TGTGCCAGCAGCTTACTAGCGGGGGGGCCGGAGACCCAGTACTTC.

The genes are TRBV5-1 and TRBJ1-4; D may be TRBD1 (5 bases). The CDR3 sequence is 14 residues long. Trimming took off 2 bases at V and 8 bases at J, with 13 bases between the two ends. Germline-derived CDR1 and CDR2 are SGHRS and YFSETQ. The CDR3 loop reads CASSFDSFREKLFF. For the CDR3, the DNA is TGCGCCAGCAGCTTCGACAGCTTTCGAGAAAAACTGTTTTTT.

This sequence joins TRBV11-2 and TRBJ2-7, with a weak D call TRBD1 (6 bases). The CDR3 sequence is 14 residues long. V dropped 4 bases and J dropped 3 bases, with 13 bases sitting between them. Germline-derived CDR1 and CDR2 are SGHAT and FQNNGV. The DNA for the CDR3 is TGTGCCAGCAGCTCTTACAGGGAATTCTACGAGCAGTACTTC. Its translation is CASSSYREFYEQYF.

The V call is TRBV5-6, the J call TRBJ1-4; 8 bases agree with TRBD1. With 4 bases clipped from V and 7 bases from J, the junction kept 9 bases outside the gene matches. Looked up from germline, CDR1 is SGHDT and CDR2 is YYEEEE. The CDR3 extends over 15 amino acids. DNA of the CDR3: TGTGCCAGCAGCCCAGCCCAGGGGGCTCGTGAAAAACTGTTTTTT. Translation gives CASSPAQGAREKLFF.

The rearrangement links TRBV6-6 to TRBJ2-7; TRBD2 is a possible D gene (6 bases). V dropped 6 bases and J dropped 0 bases, with 9 bases sitting between them. The CDR3 is 13 amino acids. The germline gives CDR1 MNHNY, CDR2 SVGAGI (reference sequence). CDR3 nucleotides: TGTGCCAGCAGAGGAGGGTCCTCCTACGAGCAGTACTTC. Its protein is CASRGGSSYEQYF.

In DNA, the CDR3 is TGTGCCAGCAGCGAACGGACGAGGGACGAGCAGTACTTC. Amino acid sequence: CASSERTRDEQYF. The chain is built from TRBV7-9 and TRBJ2-7; D possibly corresponds to TRBD2 (5 bases). Germline V CDR1 and CDR2: SEHNR, FQNEAQ (reference sequence). The V end lost 5 bases, the J end lost 5 bases, and 13 bases lay between the germline ends. This CDR3 is built from 13 residues.

The chain combines TRBV4-3 with TRBJ1-1; the D gene is possibly TRBD1 (6 bases). V lost 2 bases and J 3 bases, leaving 7 bases between the germline ends. Germline V lookup: CDR1 LGHNA, CDR2 YSLEER. CDR3 size: 13 residues. CDR3: CASSQTGYTEAFF. The CDR3 region has the DNA TGCGCCAGCAGCCAAACAGGGTACACTGAAGCTTTCTTT.

The V call is TRBV19, the J call TRBJ1-3; TRBD1 matches 7 bases. The CDR3 consists of 14 residues. V gave up 2 bases and J gave up 7 bases; unmatched junction bases: 5. In germline, CDR1 is LNHDA, CDR2 SQIVND (reference sequence). For the CDR3, the DNA is TGTGCCAGTAGTATACAGGGGGAGCACAACACCATATATTTT. Translated, it gives CASSIQGEHNTIYF.

This clone appeared a single time. The CDR3 sequence: CASSLRTHGTGTDTQYF. The CDR3 DNA is TGTGCCAGCAGCTTACGGACGCATGGGACAGGCACAGATACGCAGTATTTT. The chain recombines TRBV7-9 with TRBJ2-3, with 7 positions matching TRBD1. Trimming removed 2 bases from V and 1 base from J; junction bases left unmatched: 9. CDR1 and CDR2 (germline): SEHNR, FQNEAQ (reference sequence). The CDR3 sequence is 17 residues long.

The genes are TRBV29-1 and TRBJ1-1, with 7 nucleotides matching TRBD1. The V gene end was trimmed by 6 bases and the J gene end by 4 bases; junction bases not matched to a gene: 11. The CDR3 runs 14 residues. CDR1 and CDR2 (germline): SQVTM, ANQGSEA. CDR3 region: CSVVEQGTSTEAFF. As DNA, the CDR3 is TGCAGCGTGGTCGAACAGGGGACTTCCACTGAAGCTTTCTTT.

CDR3 nucleotide sequence: TGTGCCAGCAGAATAACAGGGGGCGCGGAGACCCAGTACTTC. This gives the protein CASRITGGAETQYF. The chain has TRBV27 and TRBJ2-5; TRBD1 agrees at 9 bases. The junction had 7 bases not matched to a gene; V was cut back by 6 bases and J by 5 bases. CDR1 and CDR2 (germline): MNHEY, SMNVEV (reference sequence). The CDR3 contains 14 residues.

CDR3 nucleotides: TGTGCCAGCAGCCCGGGGGACGCGGGGCCCTATGGCTACACCTTC. Translation: CASSPGDAGPYGYTF. The chain joins TRBV28 to TRBJ1-2; D is perhaps TRBD1 (5 bases). Trimming took 6 bases from V and 4 from J, leaving 18 bases between them. This CDR3 is built from 15 residues. Per germline, CDR1 MDHEN and CDR2 SYDVKM.

The table lists this clone with a count of one. This chain uses TRBV5-4 with TRBJ2-1; TRBD1 aligns across 10 bases. CDR1 is SGHNT and CDR2 is YYREEE in the germline V gene (reference sequence). J lost 5 bases, V lost 3 bases, and 5 bases had no gene match. The CDR3 is 15 amino acids. The CDR3, as DNA: TGTGCCAGCAGCTCGACCGGGACAGGGGACAATGAGCAGTTCTTC. Translating gives CASSSTGTGDNEQFF.

This chain connects TRBV4-1 to TRBJ1-2, with TRBD1 matching 8 bases. J was trimmed by 4 bases and V by 0 bases; bases with no gene match: 4. Germline V gene lookup returns CDR1 MGHRA and CDR2 YSYEKL. The CDR3 has 15 amino acids. The DNA of the CDR3 is TGCGCCAGCAGCCAAGAACAGGGGGTCGGCTATGGCTACACCTTC. This sequence encodes CASSQEQGVGYGYTF.